The 26 T cell receptor beta chains given below trace back to one sample, sequenced in a study of T-cell memory formation after mild COVID-19. TCRdb used MiXCR to reprocess the 5' RACE reads, holding one entry per CDR3 protein. The data show fewer than 200,000 distinct CDR3 sequences, around 20% seen once. The sample consisted of PBMCs or a T cell subset sorted from them (not recorded which). Receptors originate from a man aged 18 to 35 who had mild COVID-19 (a few samples of this study predate the infection). Cell type and time point are not known.

Within the sample, this clonotype is medium-sized. The chain uses TRBV28 and TRBJ2-7, with D possibly being TRBD2 (7 bases). Trimming took off 4 bases at V and 2 bases at J, with 15 bases between the two ends. Germline V CDR1 and CDR2: MDHEN, SYDVKM. This CDR3 is built from 15 residues. This chain's CDR3 is CASSSTGGITYEQYF. DNA of the CDR3: TGTGCCAGCAGTTCCACGGGGGGCATAACCTACGAGCAGTACTTC. The complete variable domain, with remaining parts taken from reference TRBV28 and TRBJ2-7, reads DVKVTQSSRYLVKRTGEKVFLECVQDMDHENMFWYRQDPGLGLRLIYFSYDVKMKEKGDIPEGYSVSREKKERFSLILESASTNQTSMYLCASSSTGGITYEQYFGPGTRLTVT.

The V and J genes are TRBV3-1 and TRBJ2-7, with TRBD2 matching over 9 bases. Germline V gene data show CDR1 as LGHDT and CDR2 as YNNKEL (reference sequence). V lost 0 bases, J lost 7 bases, and 4 bases stayed unmatched. The CDR3 totals 14 residues. This CDR3 reads CASSQEPSGGEQYF. As DNA, the CDR3 is TGTGCCAGCAGCCAAGAACCAAGCGGGGGGGAGCAGTACTTC.

The sample holds a few counts of this clonotype. This chain connects TRBV20-1 to TRBJ2-7; 11 bases agree with TRBD1. With 5 bases clipped from V and 4 bases from J, the junction kept 10 bases outside the gene matches. This CDR3 is 15 amino acids long. Germline V gives CDR1 DFQATT, CDR2 SNEGSKA (reference sequence). The DNA for the CDR3 is TGCAGTGCTCCCAGGACAGGGGGCATTAGATACGAGCAGTACTTC. This sequence encodes CSAPRTGGIRYEQYF.

This chain connects TRBV5-6 to TRBJ1-5; D uncertain. CDR1 and CDR2 (germline): SGHDT, YYEEEE. The CDR3 runs 15 residues. V was shortened by 4 bases and J by 4 bases, with 15 bases between the two germline ends. The CDR3 DNA reads TGTGCCAGCAGCCAAACGCCCGGGCTAAATCAGCCCCAGCATTTT. Its protein is CASSQTPGLNQPQHF.

There are many counts of this clonotype. This chain joins TRBV12-3 or TRBV12-4 and TRBJ1-4, with 8 bases lining up with TRBD1. V shed 5 bases and J 7 bases; nucleotides not matched to a gene: 9. The CDR3 runs to 15 residues. CDR3: CASSRGGDRSEKLFF. The DNA for the CDR3 is TGTGCCAGCAGTAGGGGCGGGGACAGGAGTGAAAAACTGTTTTTT.

This clonotype was found a few times. The chain couples TRBV9 to TRBJ1-2; D is undetermined. The CDR3 is 11 amino acids. CDR1 and CDR2 from the germline V gene are SGDLS and YYNGEE. The V end was cut by 3 bases, the J end by 2 bases, with 2 bases between. The CDR3 sequence: CASSDNYGYTF. As DNA, the CDR3 is TGTGCCAGCAGCGACAACTATGGCTACACCTTC.

The V call is TRBV11-2, the J call TRBJ1-4, with a possible D match to TRBD1 (6 bases). Germline V CDR1 and CDR2: SGHAT, FQNNGV. V lost 2 bases and J 5 bases, leaving 15 bases between the germline ends. The CDR3 contains 16 residues. CDR3: CASSLTGIRTNEKLFF. The DNA for the CDR3 is TGTGCCAGCAGCTTAACAGGGATCCGCACCAATGAAAAACTGTTTTTT.

V gene TRBV20-1 combines with J gene TRBJ1-5; perhaps TRBD1 as D (6 bases). V shed 7 bases and J shed 4 bases, with 17 bases lying between them. This CDR3 spans 14 amino acids. CDR1 and CDR2 from the germline V gene are DFQATT and SNEGSKA (reference sequence). CDR3 in DNA: TGCAGTGGGGTGGTTGGGGGGACAAATCAGCCCCAGCATTTT. Its protein is CSGVVGGTNQPQHF.

Only a few counts were recorded for this clonotype. This chain connects TRBV5-1 to TRBJ1-3; D gene ambiguous. CDR1 is SGHRS and CDR2 is YFSETQ in the germline V gene. The CDR3 has 14 residues. The germline V and J ends were trimmed by 4 bases and 8 bases, with 16 bases remaining between them. As DNA, the CDR3 is TGCGCCAGCAGCCTGGGTCGAAAGGGAGACACCATATATTTT. It yields the protein CASSLGRKGDTIYF.

This clonotype was seen only a few times. The gene calls are TRBV15 and TRBJ2-2, with D unresolved. The CDR3 is 15 residues long. Trimming pared 0 bases from V and 1 base from J, leaving 6 bases between. The germline gives CDR1 LNHNV, CDR2 YYDKDF (reference sequence). CDR3 region: CATSRDRLNTGELFF. CDR3 nucleotides: TGTGCCACCAGCAGAGATCGGCTGAACACCGGGGAGCTGTTTTTT.

This clonotype was seen more than once but under ten times. The genes are TRBV29-1 and TRBJ2-5, with 7 bases fitting TRBD1. The length of the CDR3 is 14 residues. With 6 bases clipped from V and 4 bases from J, the junction kept 11 bases outside the gene matches. Germline CDR1 reads SQVTM; CDR2 reads ANQGSEA. The CDR3 reads CSVATTGRAETQYF. In DNA, the CDR3 is TGCAGCGTAGCCACGACAGGGCGAGCAGAGACCCAGTACTTC.

V and J are TRBV5-1 and TRBJ1-1, with 7 bases matching TRBD1. The V segment lost 4 bases and the J segment 7 bases; nucleotides outside the gene matches: 7. The V gene's germline CDR1 is SGHRS and CDR2 YFSETQ. The CDR3 extends over 13 amino acids. Here the CDR3 DNA reads TGCGCCAGCAGCCCCACCCAGGGGGGTGAAGCTTTCTTT. This gives the protein CASSPTQGGEAFF. Full variable domain (remainder filled in from reference TRBV5-1 and TRBJ1-1): KAGVTQTPRYLIKTRGQQVTLSCSPISGHRSVSWYQQTPGQGLQFLFEYFSETQRNKGNFPGRFSGRQFSNSRSEMNVSTLELGDSALYLCASSPTQGGEAFFGQGTRLTVV.

The table lists this clonotype with a few counts. The rearrangement joins TRBV6-1 to TRBJ1-1; 8 nucleotides match TRBD1. The CDR3 is 13 amino acids. Germline V gene sequence: CDR1 MNHNS, CDR2 SASEGT. V lost 7 bases to trimming and J lost 5 bases; unmatched junction nucleotides: 6. CDR3 sequence (DNA): TGTGCCAGCACGGACAGGGAAGGGACTGAAGCTTTCTTT. Protein sequence: CASTDREGTEAFF.

This clonotype came up a few times. The chain is built from TRBV20-1 and TRBJ2-2; D remains unclear. V was pared by 4 bases and J by 2 bases, with 8 bases between. Germline V gene data show CDR1 as DFQATT and CDR2 as SNEGSKA (reference sequence). The CDR3 contains 13 residues. CDR3 sequence reads: CSAIPLNTGELFF. Here the CDR3 DNA reads TGCAGTGCTATACCCCTTAACACCGGGGAGCTGTTTTTT.

The chain recombines TRBV20-1 with TRBJ1-4, with 8 bases fitting TRBD1. This CDR3 spans 14 amino acids. In germline, CDR1 is DFQATT, CDR2 SNEGSKA (reference sequence). V gave up 2 bases and J gave up 8 bases; unmatched junction bases: 7. This CDR3 is CSARHGTGEEKLFF. For the CDR3, the DNA is TGCAGTGCTAGACATGGGACAGGCGAGGAAAAACTGTTTTTT.

This clonotype was counted once. This rearrangement joins TRBV24-1 to TRBJ2-5; D not certain. This CDR3 contains 15 residues. The V and J ends lost 4 bases and 2 bases respectively, with 13 bases between them. The germline CDR1 and CDR2 sequences are KGHDR and SFDVKD. The CDR3 is CATSDSKTKQETQYF. The CDR3 coding sequence is TGTGCCACCAGTGACTCCAAAACTAAACAAGAGACCCAGTACTTC.

This clonotype was recorded a few times. The CDR3 DNA reads TGTGCCAGCAGTTACTTCCGTGGGGGAGGTCGCAATGAGCAGTTCTTC. As protein: CASSYFRGGGRNEQFF. The chain joins TRBV6-2 or TRBV6-3 to TRBJ2-1; D might be TRBD2 (6 bases). The length of the CDR3 is 16 residues. Germline CDR1 reads MNHEY; CDR2 reads SVGEGT. Between the trimmed V and J ends, which lost 1 base and 6 bases, there was a span of 16 bases.

This clonotype has more than one count but fewer than ten. The chain recombines TRBV29-1 with TRBJ2-3, with D perhaps matching TRBD1 or TRBD2 (6 bases each). There are 14 residues in the CDR3. V lost 2 bases, J lost 3 bases, and 12 bases lay in between. CDR1 and CDR2 (germline): SQVTM, ANQGSEA. In nucleotides, the CDR3 is TGCAGCGTTGAAAGGGGGGTAGCGACAGATACGCAGTATTTT. It yields the protein CSVERGVATDTQYF.

V usage is TRBV15 and J usage is TRBJ2-3; 9 bases match TRBD2. The length of the CDR3 is 15 residues. Germline values: CDR1 LNHNV, CDR2 YYDKDF (reference sequence). Losses at the gene ends were 1 base for V and 1 base for J; bases not matched to a gene: 0. Here the CDR3 DNA reads TGTGCCACCAGCAGAGGGACTAGCGGCACAGATACGCAGTATTTT. Its protein is CATSRGTSGTDTQYF.

This clonotype came up many times. This chain joins TRBV20-1 and TRBJ1-6, with D perhaps matching TRBD1 (6 bases). CDR3 length: 15 amino acids. Trimming took off 0 bases at V and 10 bases at J, with 16 bases between the two ends. Germline V gene sequence: CDR1 DFQATT, CDR2 SNEGSKA (reference sequence). As DNA, the CDR3 is TGCAGTGCTAGAGATCTGGGCAGGGGTGGATCACCCCTCCACTTT. It is translated as CSARDLGRGGSPLHF.

This clonotype has a count of ten or more. The chain is built from TRBV5-1 and TRBJ1-1; D is possibly TRBD1 (5 bases). The CDR3 spans 14 residues. The germline V gene has CDR1 SGHRS and CDR2 YFSETQ. V lost 0 bases to trimming and J lost 4 bases, with 10 bases between them. The CDR3 coding sequence is TGCGCCAGCAGCTTGGAGGCAGGGAGCACTGAAGCTTTCTTT. This sequence encodes CASSLEAGSTEAFF.

This clonotype was detected only a few times. The rearrangement links TRBV12-3 or TRBV12-4 to TRBJ1-6; 10 positions match TRBD1. With V trimmed by 5 bases and J by 10 bases, 5 bases remained unmatched. The CDR3 extends over 14 amino acids. The CDR3 nucleotides are TGTGCCAGCAGTAAAGACAGGGGGCCCTCACCCCTCCACTTT. Protein: CASSKDRGPSPLHF.

At least ten counts were recorded for this clonotype. This sequence joins TRBV10-3 and TRBJ2-3, with TRBD1 identical over 9 bases. J lost 5 bases, V lost 6 bases, and 12 bases had no gene match. This CDR3 spans 16 amino acids. CDR1 ENHRY and CDR2 SYGVKD come from the germline V gene. CDR3 coding DNA: TGTGCCATCAGGCCAACCTCGACAGGGGGGAGAGATACGCAGTATTTT. It codes for CAIRPTSTGGRDTQYF.

This clonotype turned up a few times. The rearrangement links TRBV20-1 to TRBJ1-1, with D tentatively TRBD1 (6 bases). Germline loops: CDR1 DFQATT, CDR2 SNEGSKA (reference sequence). This CDR3 spans 13 amino acids. The germline V and J ends were trimmed by 3 bases and 1 base, with 9 bases remaining between them. The DNA of the CDR3 is TGCAGTGCTAGTAAGGGGGGGAACACTGAAGCTTTCTTT. This translates into CSASKGGNTEAFF.

CDR3 sequence (DNA): TGTGCCAGCAGCTCGCCGGGACTAGCGGAGGCTACAGATACGCAGTATTTT. This codes for CASSSPGLAEATDTQYF. The V call is TRBV5-4, the J call TRBJ2-3, with TRBD2 matching over 11 bases. V lost 3 bases, J lost 3 bases, and 9 bases stayed unmatched. Germline CDR1 and CDR2: SGHNT and YYREEE (reference sequence). This CDR3 region has 17 residues. Together with reference TRBV5-4 and TRBJ2-3, the CDR3 gives the full variable domain: ETGVTQSPTHLIKTRGQQVTLRCSSQSGHNTVSWYQQALGQGPQFIFQYYREEENGRGNFPPRFSGLQFPNYSSELNVNALELDDSALYLCASSSPGLAEATDTQYFGPGTRLTVL.

V and J are TRBV14 and TRBJ2-7, with TRBD1 identical over 8 bases. Germline V lookup: CDR1 SGHDN, CDR2 FVKESK. The CDR3 totals 14 residues. V was pared by 2 bases and J by 4 bases, with 4 bases of the junction left unmatched. In DNA, the CDR3 is TGTGCCAGCAGCCAAATCGACAGGGGATACGAGCAGTACGTC. This codes for CASSQIDRGYEQYV.